A single sample is the source of the 8 T cell receptor beta chains below, sequenced in a study of blood T cells in healthy people across ages. A sample-barcoded 5' primer and a J-beta primer mix were used in a second PCR of about 7 to 12 cycles. TCRdb recomputed calls from the 5' RACE reads with MiXCR, one row per CDR3 protein. The sample has just over 1 million distinct CDR3 sequences; less than 50% are singletons. Specimen: blood. The receptors originated from a woman aged 55 to 70 in good health.

This sequence joins TRBV7-8 and TRBJ2-5; D not certain. Per the germline V gene, CDR1 is SGHVS and CDR2 is FQNEAQ. The V and J ends lost 1 base and 4 bases respectively, with 16 bases between them. The length of the CDR3 is 16 residues. The CDR3 loop reads CASSLGTDWGRETQYF. The CDR3 DNA follows: TGTGCCAGCAGCTTAGGAACAGATTGGGGAAGAGAGACCCAGTACTTC. Filled out from reference TRBV7-8 and TRBJ2-5, the complete variable domain reads GAGVSQSPRYKVAKRGQDVALRCDPISGHVSLFWYQQALGQGPEFLTYFQNEAQLDKSGLPSDRFFAERPEGSVSTLKIQRTQQEDSAVYLCASSLGTDWGRETQYFGPGTRLLVL.

This chain uses TRBV27 with TRBJ2-6; tentatively, D is TRBD2 (5 bases). In germline, CDR1 is MNHEY, CDR2 SMNVEV (reference sequence). The CDR3 has 15 residues. Trimming stripped 5 bases from V and 0 bases from J, with 8 bases between. CDR3: CASSERYSGANVLTF. CDR3 sequence (DNA): TGTGCCAGCAGTGAGCGGTACTCTGGGGCCAACGTCCTGACTTTC.

The genes are TRBV28 and TRBJ1-6; D is possibly TRBD1 (5 bases). Germline V lookup: CDR1 MDHEN, CDR2 SYDVKM. The V end lost 1 base, the J end lost 5 bases, and 12 bases lay between the germline ends. The CDR3 is 16 amino acids. The CDR3 reads CASSLLAGFDNSPLHF. CDR3 nucleotide sequence: TGTGCCAGCAGTTTATTGGCAGGGTTCGATAATTCACCCCTCCACTTT.

The V gene is TRBV7-9, the J gene TRBJ2-1; 8 bases are shared with TRBD1. The tail of the sequence fits TRBJ2-7 better, so the J call may be wrong. The germline gives CDR1 SEHNR, CDR2 FQNEAQ (reference sequence). This CDR3 has 16 residues. CDR3 DNA: TGTGCCAGCAGCTTAGGGACAGGGATCCTTTACAATGAGCAGTACTTC. Translating gives CASSLGTGILYNEQYF.

A few counts support this clonotype. The gene calls are TRBV29-1 and TRBJ2-1; D is uncertain. Germline V gene data show CDR1 as SQVTM and CDR2 as ANQGSEA. This CDR3 contains 13 residues. V was pared by 7 bases and J by 1 base, with 11 bases between. The CDR3 protein is CSGHGRSYNEQFF. DNA of the CDR3: TGCAGCGGCCATGGGCGGTCCTACAATGAGCAGTTCTTC.

The chain has TRBV6-2 or TRBV6-3 and TRBJ2-7; no clear D gene. Trimming cost V 5 bases and J 0 bases, with 14 bases left between them. The V gene's germline CDR1 is MNHEY and CDR2 SVGEGT. CDR3 length: 15 residues. DNA of the CDR3: TGTGCCAGCAGTCCCGAAGACTTCATCTCCTACGAGCAGTACTTC. Translated: CASSPEDFISYEQYF.

This clonotype was detected only a few times. This chain uses TRBV29-1 with TRBJ2-1; a possible D gene is TRBD1 (5 bases). The V gene lost 8 bases and the J gene lost 6 bases, with 20 bases spanning the gap. The CDR3 totals 14 residues. Germline assignment: CDR1 SQVTM and CDR2 ANQGSEA. For the CDR3, the DNA is TGCAGCATCCTTTCAGGGTTTATCGGCAATGAGCAGTTCTTC. Translating it yields CSILSGFIGNEQFF.

This clonotype was counted between two and nine times. V gene TRBV28 combines with J gene TRBJ1-2, with TRBD1 matching over 9 bases. Trimming cost V 6 bases and J 4 bases; bases outside gene matches: 6. The length of the CDR3 is 14 residues. Germline-derived CDR1 and CDR2 are MDHEN and SYDVKM. CDR3 DNA sequence: TGTGCCAGCAGCCCCACAGGGGGCCTCTATGGCTACACCTTC. As protein: CASSPTGGLYGYTF.